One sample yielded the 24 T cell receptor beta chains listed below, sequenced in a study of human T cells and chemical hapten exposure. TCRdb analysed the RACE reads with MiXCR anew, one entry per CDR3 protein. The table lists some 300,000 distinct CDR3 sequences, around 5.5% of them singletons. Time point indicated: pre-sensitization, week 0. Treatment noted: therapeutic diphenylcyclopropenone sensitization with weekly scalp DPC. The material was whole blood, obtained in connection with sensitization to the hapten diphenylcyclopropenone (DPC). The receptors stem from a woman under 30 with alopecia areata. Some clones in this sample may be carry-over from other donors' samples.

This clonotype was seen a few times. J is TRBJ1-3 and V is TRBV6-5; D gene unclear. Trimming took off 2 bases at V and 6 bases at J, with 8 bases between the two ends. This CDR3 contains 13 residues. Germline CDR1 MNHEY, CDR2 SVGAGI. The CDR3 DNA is TGTGCCAGCAGTTACATCCCCCCAAACACCATATATTTT. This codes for CASSYIPPNTIYF.

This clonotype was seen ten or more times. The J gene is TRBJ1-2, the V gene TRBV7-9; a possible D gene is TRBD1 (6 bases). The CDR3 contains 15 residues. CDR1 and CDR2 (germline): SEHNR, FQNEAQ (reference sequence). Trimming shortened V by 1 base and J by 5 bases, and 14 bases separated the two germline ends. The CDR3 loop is CASSLGTVDKYGYTF. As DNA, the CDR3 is TGTGCCAGCAGCTTAGGGACAGTTGATAAGTATGGCTACACCTTC. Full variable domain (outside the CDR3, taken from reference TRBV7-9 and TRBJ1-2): DTGVSQNPRHKITKRGQNVTFRCDPISEHNRLYWYRQTLGQGPEFLTYFQNEAQLEKSRLLSDRFSAERPKGSFSTLEIQRTEQGDSAMYLCASSLGTVDKYGYTFGSGTRLTVV.

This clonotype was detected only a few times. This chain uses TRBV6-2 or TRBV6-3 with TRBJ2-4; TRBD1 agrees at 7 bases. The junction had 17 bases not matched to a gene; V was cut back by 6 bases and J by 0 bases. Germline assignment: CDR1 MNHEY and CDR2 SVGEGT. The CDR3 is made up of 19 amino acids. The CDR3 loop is CASSYPTGPSHIAKNIQYF. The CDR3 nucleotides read TGTGCCAGCAGCTACCCGACAGGGCCGAGTCATATAGCCAAAAACATTCAGTACTTC.

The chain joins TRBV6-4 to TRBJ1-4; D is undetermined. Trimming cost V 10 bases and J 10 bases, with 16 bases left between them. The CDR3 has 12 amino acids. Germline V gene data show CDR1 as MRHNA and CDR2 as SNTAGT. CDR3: CAIIREWGKLFF. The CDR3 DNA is TGTGCCATCATTAGGGAGTGGGGAAAACTGTTTTTT.

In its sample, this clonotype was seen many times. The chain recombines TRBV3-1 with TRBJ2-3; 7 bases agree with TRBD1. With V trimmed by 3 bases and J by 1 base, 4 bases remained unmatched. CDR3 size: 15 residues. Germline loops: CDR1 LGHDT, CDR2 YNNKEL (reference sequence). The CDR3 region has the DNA TGTGCCAGCAGCCAGACAGGGACAGGCACAGATACGCAGTATTTT. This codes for CASSQTGTGTDTQYF.

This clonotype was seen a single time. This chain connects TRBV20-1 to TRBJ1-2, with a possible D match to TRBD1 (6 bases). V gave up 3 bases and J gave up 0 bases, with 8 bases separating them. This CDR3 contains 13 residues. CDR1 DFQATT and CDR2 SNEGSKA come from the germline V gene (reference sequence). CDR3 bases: TGCAGTGCTAGGGACAGCCCTAACTATGGCTACACCTTC. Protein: CSARDSPNYGYTF.

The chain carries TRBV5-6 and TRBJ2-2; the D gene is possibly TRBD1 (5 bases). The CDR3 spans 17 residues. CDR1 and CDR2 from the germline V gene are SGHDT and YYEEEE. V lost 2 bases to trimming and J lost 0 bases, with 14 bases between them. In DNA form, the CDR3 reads TGTGCCAGCAGCTTCGGGTTGTTGGGGCCGAACACCGGGGAGCTGTTTTTT. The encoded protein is CASSFGLLGPNTGELFF.

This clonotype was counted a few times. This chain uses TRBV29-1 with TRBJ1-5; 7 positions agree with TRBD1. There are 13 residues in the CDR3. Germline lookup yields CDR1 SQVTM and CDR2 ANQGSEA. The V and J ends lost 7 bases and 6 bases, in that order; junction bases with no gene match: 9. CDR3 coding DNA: TGCAGCGCTCAGGGGGGCCTCGGTCAGCCCCAGCATTTT. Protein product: CSAQGGLGQPQHF.

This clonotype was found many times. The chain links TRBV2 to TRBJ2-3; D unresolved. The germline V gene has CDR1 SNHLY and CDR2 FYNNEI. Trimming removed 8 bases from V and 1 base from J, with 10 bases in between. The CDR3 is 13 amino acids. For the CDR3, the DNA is TGTGCCAGCTCAAACCTGGGCACAGATACGCAGTATTTT. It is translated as CASSNLGTDTQYF.

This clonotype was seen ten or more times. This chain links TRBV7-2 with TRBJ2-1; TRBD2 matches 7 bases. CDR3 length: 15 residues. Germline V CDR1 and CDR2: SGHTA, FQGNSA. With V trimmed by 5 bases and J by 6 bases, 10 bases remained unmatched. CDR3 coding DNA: TGTGCCAGCAGCGCTCCGGGACTACCGACCAATGAGCAGTTCTTC. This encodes CASSAPGLPTNEQFF. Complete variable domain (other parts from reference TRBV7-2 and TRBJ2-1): GAGVSQSPSNKVTEKGKDVELRCDPISGHTALYWYRQSLGQGLEFLIYFQGNSAPDKSGLPSDRFSAERTGGSVSTLTIQRTQQEDSAVYLCASSAPGLPTNEQFFGPGTRLTVL.

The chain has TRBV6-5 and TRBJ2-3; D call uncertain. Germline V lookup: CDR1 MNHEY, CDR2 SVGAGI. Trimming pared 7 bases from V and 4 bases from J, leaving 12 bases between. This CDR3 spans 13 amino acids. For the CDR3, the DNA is TGTGCCAGCACTGCCGGGTGGCCAGATACGCAGTATTTT. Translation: CASTAGWPDTQYF.

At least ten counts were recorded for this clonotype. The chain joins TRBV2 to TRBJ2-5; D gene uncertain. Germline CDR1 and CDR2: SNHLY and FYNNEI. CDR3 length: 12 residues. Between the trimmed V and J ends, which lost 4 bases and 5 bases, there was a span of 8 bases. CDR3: CASSVERETQYF. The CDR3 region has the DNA TGTGCCAGCAGTGTTGAGAGGGAGACCCAGTACTTC.

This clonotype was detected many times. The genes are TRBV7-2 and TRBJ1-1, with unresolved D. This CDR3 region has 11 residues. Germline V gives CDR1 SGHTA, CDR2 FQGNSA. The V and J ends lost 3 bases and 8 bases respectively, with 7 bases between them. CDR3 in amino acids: CASSFGEEAFF. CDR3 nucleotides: TGTGCCAGCAGCTTCGGCGAGGAAGCTTTCTTT.

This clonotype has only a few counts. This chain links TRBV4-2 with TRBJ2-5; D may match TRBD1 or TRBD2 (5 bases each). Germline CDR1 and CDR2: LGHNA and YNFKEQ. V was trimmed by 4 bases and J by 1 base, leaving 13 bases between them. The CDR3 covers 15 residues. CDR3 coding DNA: TGTGCCAGCAGCCGGGACCCGACAGCCCAAGAGACCCAGTACTTC. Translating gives CASSRDPTAQETQYF.

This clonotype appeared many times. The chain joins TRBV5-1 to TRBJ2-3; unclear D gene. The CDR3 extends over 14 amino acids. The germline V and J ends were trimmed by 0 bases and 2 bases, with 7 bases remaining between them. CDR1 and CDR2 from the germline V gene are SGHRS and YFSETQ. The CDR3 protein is CASSLAGTTDTQYF. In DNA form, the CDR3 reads TGCGCCAGCAGCTTGGCGGGTACCACAGATACGCAGTATTTT.

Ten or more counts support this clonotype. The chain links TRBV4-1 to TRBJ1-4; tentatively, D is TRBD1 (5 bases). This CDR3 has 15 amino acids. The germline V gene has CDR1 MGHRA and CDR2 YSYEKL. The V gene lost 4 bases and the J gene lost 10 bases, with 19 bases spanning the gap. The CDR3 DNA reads TGCGCCAGCAGCCTAGCCACGATAAGGGGTGGAAAACTGTTTTTT. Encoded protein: CASSLATIRGGKLFF.

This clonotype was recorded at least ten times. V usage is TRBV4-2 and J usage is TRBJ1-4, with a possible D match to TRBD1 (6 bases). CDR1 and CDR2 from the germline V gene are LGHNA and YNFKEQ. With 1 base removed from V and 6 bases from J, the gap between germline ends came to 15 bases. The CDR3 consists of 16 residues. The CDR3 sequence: CASSQAGHTGYEKLFF. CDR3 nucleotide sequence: TGTGCCAGCAGCCAAGCTGGCCATACAGGGTATGAAAAACTGTTTTTT.

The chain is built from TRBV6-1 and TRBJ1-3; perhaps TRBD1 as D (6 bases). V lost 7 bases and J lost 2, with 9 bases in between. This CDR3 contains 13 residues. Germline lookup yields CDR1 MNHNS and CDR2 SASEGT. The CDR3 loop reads CASKRGAGNTIYF. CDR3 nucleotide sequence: TGTGCCAGCAAGAGGGGGGCTGGAAACACCATATATTTT.

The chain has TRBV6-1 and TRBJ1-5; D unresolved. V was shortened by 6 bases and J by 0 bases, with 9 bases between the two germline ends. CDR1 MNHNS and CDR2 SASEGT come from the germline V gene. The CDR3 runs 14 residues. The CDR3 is CASRAYYSNQPQHF. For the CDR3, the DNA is TGTGCCAGCAGGGCCTACTATAGCAATCAGCCCCAGCATTTT.

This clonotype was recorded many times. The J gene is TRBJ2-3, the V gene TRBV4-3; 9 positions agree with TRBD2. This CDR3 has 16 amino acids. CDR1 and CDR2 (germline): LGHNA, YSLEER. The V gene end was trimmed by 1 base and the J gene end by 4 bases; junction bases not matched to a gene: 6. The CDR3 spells CASSQVSGGPSDTQYF. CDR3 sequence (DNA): TGCGCCAGCAGCCAAGTCAGCGGGGGGCCCTCAGATACGCAGTATTTT.

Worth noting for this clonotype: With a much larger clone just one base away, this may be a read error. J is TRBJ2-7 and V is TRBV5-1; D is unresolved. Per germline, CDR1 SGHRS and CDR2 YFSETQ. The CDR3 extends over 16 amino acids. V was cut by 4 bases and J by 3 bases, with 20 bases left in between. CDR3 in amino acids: CASSPAHARSYYEQYF. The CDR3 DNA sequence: TGCGCCAGCAGCCCGGCCCACGCAAGGAGCTACTACGAGCAGTACTTC.

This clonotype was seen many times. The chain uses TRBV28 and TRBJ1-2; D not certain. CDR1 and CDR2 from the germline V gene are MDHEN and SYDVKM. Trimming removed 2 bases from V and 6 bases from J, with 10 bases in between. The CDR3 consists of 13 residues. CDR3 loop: CASSLEAANGYTF. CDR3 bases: TGTGCCAGCAGTTTAGAGGCAGCGAATGGCTACACCTTC.

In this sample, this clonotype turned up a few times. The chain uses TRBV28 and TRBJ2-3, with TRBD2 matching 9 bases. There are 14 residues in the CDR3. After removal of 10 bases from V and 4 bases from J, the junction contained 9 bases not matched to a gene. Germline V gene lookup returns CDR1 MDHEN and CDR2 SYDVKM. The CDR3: CAIIPSGVADTQYF. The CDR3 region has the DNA TGTGCCATCATACCTAGCGGGGTAGCAGATACGCAGTATTTT.

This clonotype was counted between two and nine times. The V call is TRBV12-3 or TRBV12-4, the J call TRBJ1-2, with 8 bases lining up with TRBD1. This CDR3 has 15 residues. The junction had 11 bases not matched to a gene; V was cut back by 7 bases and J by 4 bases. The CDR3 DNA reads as TGTGCCAGCACCAAACCGGACAGGGAAGCCTATGGCTACACCTTC. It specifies CASTKPDREAYGYTF.